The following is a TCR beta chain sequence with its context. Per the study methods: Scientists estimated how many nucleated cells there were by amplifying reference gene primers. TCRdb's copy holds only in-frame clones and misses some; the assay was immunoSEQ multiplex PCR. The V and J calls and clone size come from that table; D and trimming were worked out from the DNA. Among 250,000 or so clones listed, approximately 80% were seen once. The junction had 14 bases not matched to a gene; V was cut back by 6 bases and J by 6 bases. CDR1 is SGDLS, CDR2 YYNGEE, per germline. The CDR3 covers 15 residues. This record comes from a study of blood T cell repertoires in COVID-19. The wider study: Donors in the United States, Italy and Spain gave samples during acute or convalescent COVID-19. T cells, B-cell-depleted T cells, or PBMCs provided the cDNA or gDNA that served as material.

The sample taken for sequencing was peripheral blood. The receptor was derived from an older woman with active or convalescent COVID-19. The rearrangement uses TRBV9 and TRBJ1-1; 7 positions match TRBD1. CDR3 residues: CASTLTDRSEAEAFF. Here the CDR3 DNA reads TGTGCCAGCACCTTAACGGACAGGTCCGAGGCTGAAGCTTTCTTT.